This T cell receptor beta chain was recovered during a study of shared clonotypes between healthy human individuals. Overall study: Donors were a couple of women and a few men aged 18 to 49. Regarding the study as a whole: Clonotype sharing among the donors was expected to vary with sequencing depth. What naive subsets generally showed was a larger estimated richness than memory subsets showed. It was the non-shared clonotypes that had lower generation probabilities than clonotypes shared by all four donors.

The CDR3 runs 13 residues. Germline CDR1 is SGHVS and CDR2 is FNYEAQ. V was cut by 0 bases and J by 3 bases, with 3 bases left in between. Profiling relied on immunoSEQ multiplex PCR, and the TCRdb table lists in-frame clones only, not all of them. The table records about a million clones, about 75% of them present only once. As concerns this clone: The antigen remains unidentified.

The chain recombines TRBV7-6 with TRBJ1-5; unclear D gene. The clonotype originates from a man aged 18-30 years in good health. The sample consisted of memory CD4+ T cells sorted from blood. The subset denotes: CD45RA-negative fraction. The CDR3 DNA is TGTGCCAGCAGCTTAGCCACCAATCAGCCCCAGCATTTT. It codes for CASSLATNQPQHF.